These 30 T cell receptor beta chains originate from one sample sequenced in a study of cytomegalovirus exposure and HLA in healthy donors. With 60 Vbeta and 13 Jbeta primers, the PCR was carried out. Libraries were prepared by immunoSEQ multiplex PCR; TCRdb keeps only in-frame clonotypes and omits some of them. The sample has 150,000 or so clones; roughly three quarters are singletons. The material sequenced was PBMCs. The receptors derive from a woman aged 50 to 60 in good health and CMV-seropositive.

This chain joins TRBV9 and TRBJ2-7; a possible D gene is TRBD1 (6 bases). Trimming took off 0 bases at V and 3 bases at J, with 13 bases between the two ends. CDR1 SGDLS and CDR2 YYNGEE come from the germline V gene. This CDR3 has 15 amino acids. The CDR3 here is CASSVASGDLYEQYF. DNA of the CDR3: TGTGCCAGCAGCGTAGCGTCAGGGGATCTCTACGAGCAGTACTTC.

The chain has TRBV23-1 and TRBJ1-3; tentatively, D is TRBD1 (5 bases). TRBV23-1 is an ORF; its function is uncertain. The length of the CDR3 is 15 residues. Trimming cost V 4 bases and J 0 bases, with 10 bases left between them. The CDR3 bases are TGCGCCAGCAGTCGAAGACAGAGCTCTGGAAACACCATATATTTT. Translation gives CASSRRQSSGNTIYF.

The rearrangement links TRBV28 to TRBJ2-7; 7 bases are shared with TRBD2. CDR3 size: 14 residues. Germline-derived CDR1 and CDR2 are MDHEN and SYDVKM. The V gene end was trimmed by 6 bases and the J gene end by 2 bases; junction bases not matched to a gene: 7. CDR3 in amino acids: CASRAPSGAYEQYF. CDR3 bases: TGTGCCAGCAGGGCCCCTAGCGGAGCCTACGAGCAGTACTTC. Variable domain in full (rest from reference TRBV28 and TRBJ2-7): DVKVTQSSRYLVKRTGEKVFLECVQDMDHENMFWYRQDPGLGLRLIYFSYDVKMKEKGDIPEGYSVSREKKERFSLILESASTNQTSMYLCASRAPSGAYEQYFGPGTRLTVT.

V gene TRBV5-1 combines with J gene TRBJ2-1; TRBD1 matches 8 bases. The V gene end was trimmed by 1 base and the J gene end by 1 base; junction bases not matched to a gene: 1. CDR3 length: 15 residues. Germline lookup yields CDR1 SGHRS and CDR2 YFSETQ. The CDR3 region has the DNA TGCGCCAGCAGCTTGAGACAGGGGTCCTACAATGAGCAGTTCTTC. Translating gives CASSLRQGSYNEQFF.

The V gene is TRBV21-1, the J gene TRBJ1-2; TRBD1 reflects the table's D call only, with no check against the DNA. TRBV21-1 represents a pseudogene. The CDR3 runs 13 residues. CDR3 sequence: CASSKRTGDGYTF. In DNA form, the CDR3 reads TGTGCCAGCAGCAAACGGACAGGGGACGGCTACACCTTC.

This clone was observed many times. The chain has TRBV5-4 and TRBJ1-3; 7 nucleotides match TRBD1. The V segment lost 5 bases and the J segment 4 bases; nucleotides outside the gene matches: 6. The CDR3 consists of 14 residues. CDR1 is SGHNT and CDR2 is YYREEE in the germline V gene (reference sequence). CDR3: CASRGTGAGNTIYF. The CDR3 DNA is TGTGCCAGCAGAGGTACAGGGGCAGGAAACACCATATATTTT.

This clone was recorded a few times. The chain recombines TRBV7-2 with TRBJ1-1; maybe TRBD1 (6 bases). V was trimmed by 5 bases and J by 5 bases, leaving 15 bases between them. CDR3 length: 14 amino acids. The germline V gene encodes CDR1 SGHTA and CDR2 FQGNSA. The CDR3, as DNA: TGTGCCAGCAGCGTGACCCAGACAGGAACTGAAGCTTTCTTT. Protein sequence: CASSVTQTGTEAFF.

With regard to this clone: At one end the junction does not follow the germline gene, possibly because of a read error. The chain uses TRBV7-9 and TRBJ1-1, with D perhaps TRBD1 (5 bases). The V gene's germline CDR1 is SEHNR and CDR2 FQNEAQ (reference sequence). CDR3 length: 17 amino acids. The CDR3 is CSSSLDGVGGWDTEAFF. Here the CDR3 DNA reads TGTTCCAGCAGCTTAGACGGCGTGGGGGGGTGGGACACTGAAGCTTTCTTT.

This rearrangement joins TRBV5-6 to TRBJ1-1; D is possibly TRBD1 (6 bases). The ends were cut back, 4 bases at V and 3 bases at J, with 16 bases in the middle. This CDR3 region has 15 residues. Germline V gene sequence: CDR1 SGHDT, CDR2 YYEEEE. The CDR3 coding sequence is TGTGCCAGCAGCAATTCAGGGGCCGGGGACACTGAAGCTTTCTTT. Protein product: CASSNSGAGDTEAFF. The full variable domain, in which reference TRBV5-6 and TRBJ1-1 provide the parts outside the CDR3, is DAGVTQSPTHLIKTRGQQVTLRCSPKSGHDTVSWYQQALGQGPQFIFQYYEEEERQRGNFPDRFSGHQFPNYSSELNVNALLLGDSALYLCASSNSGAGDTEAFFGQGTRLTVV.

V is TRBV19 and J is TRBJ1-4; weak D call: TRBD1 (5 bases). The CDR3 consists of 15 residues. V was pared by 7 bases and J by 2 bases, with 14 bases between. Per germline, CDR1 LNHDA and CDR2 SQIVND (reference sequence). The CDR3 reads CASTRGAETNEKLFF. CDR3 DNA: TGTGCCAGTACTCGCGGGGCGGAGACTAATGAAAAACTGTTTTTT. Full variable domain (outside the CDR3, taken from reference TRBV19 and TRBJ1-4): DGGITQSPKYLFRKEGQNVTLSCEQNLNHDAMYWYRQDPGQGLRLIYYSQIVNDFQKGDIAEGYSVSREKKESFPLTVTSAQKNPTAFYLCASTRGAETNEKLFFGSGTQLSVL.

This clone was found a few times. Other DNA sequences in the same sample also yield this CDR3. The chain links TRBV7-2 to TRBJ1-5; D is ambiguous. Germline V gene data show CDR1 as SGHTA and CDR2 as FQGNSA. With 0 bases removed from V and 7 bases from J, the gap between germline ends came to 13 bases. CDR3 size: 15 residues. CDR3 in DNA: TGTGCCAGCAGCTTAGCCGGCAGGCTGAGCCAGCCCCAGCATTTT. It specifies CASSLAGRLSQPQHF.

The chain joins TRBV5-6 to TRBJ2-7, with D maybe TRBD1 (5 bases). CDR3 length: 15 residues. Germline V lookup: CDR1 SGHDT, CDR2 YYEEEE. The germline V and J ends were trimmed by 0 bases and 6 bases, with 16 bases remaining between them. The CDR3 DNA follows: TGTGCCAGCAGCTTGGAGGGCAGGGCGGCTAGCGAGCAGTACTTC. Protein: CASSLEGRAASEQYF.

This chain links TRBV7-8 with TRBJ1-3, with 7 bases that match TRBD1. J was trimmed by 2 bases and V by 5 bases; bases with no gene match: 9. CDR3 length: 16 residues. Germline V lookup: CDR1 SGHVS, CDR2 FQNEAQ. CDR3 amino acids: CASSPLNQGAGNTIYF. In nucleotides, the CDR3 is TGTGCCAGCAGCCCACTTAACCAGGGGGCTGGAAACACCATATATTTT.

A note on this clone: One end of the junction varies from germline; a read error may be responsible. V and J are TRBV9 and TRBJ2-4; D possibly corresponds to TRBD2 (5 bases). This CDR3 is built from 14 residues. Germline V CDR1 and CDR2: SGDLS, YYNGEE. CDR3 sequence: CASSVGSRENSQYF. CDR3 nucleotide sequence: TGTGCCAGCAGCGTAGGAAGTAGGGAGAACAGTCAGTACTTC.

The gene calls are TRBV28 and TRBJ1-2; no reliable D call. Germline CDR1 is MDHEN and CDR2 is SYDVKM. The CDR3 consists of 14 residues. The V and J ends lost 3 bases and 9 bases respectively, with 17 bases between them. Here the CDR3 reads CASSLATHLSSYTF. DNA of the CDR3: TGTGCCAGCAGTTTGGCGACTCACCTCTCCAGCTACACCTTC.

This clone was found a few times. The V and J genes are TRBV28 and TRBJ1-4; possibly TRBD1 for D (5 bases). This CDR3 comprises 13 residues. Trimming shortened V by 8 bases and J by 4 bases, and 11 bases separated the two germline ends. Germline-derived CDR1 and CDR2 are MDHEN and SYDVKM. CDR3 in DNA: TGTGCCAGCGGAGACAGTTATAATGAAAAACTGTTTTTT. Translating it yields CASGDSYNEKLFF.

V usage is TRBV4-2 and J usage is TRBJ2-5; 12 bases map to TRBD2. This CDR3 contains 15 residues. Trimming at V came to 1 base and at J to 5 bases, leaving 2 bases not matched to a gene. Germline values: CDR1 LGHNA, CDR2 YNFKEQ. This CDR3 is CASSQVGTSGETQYF. CDR3 sequence (DNA): TGTGCCAGCAGCCAAGTCGGGACTAGCGGGGAGACCCAGTACTTC.

This clone has just a few counts. This chain uses TRBV21-1 with TRBJ2-7; no check of the table's D call, TRBD2, against the DNA was made. TRBV21-1 is described as a pseudogene. CDR3 size: 15 residues. CDR3 region: CASILEASGSYEQYF. CDR3 DNA: TGTGCCAGCATCCTAGAAGCTAGCGGGTCCTACGAGCAGTACTTC.

On this clone itself: Other DNA sequences in the sample encode the same CDR3. The chain is built from TRBV2 and TRBJ1-1, with a tentative D call TRBD1 (6 bases). V gave up 5 bases and J gave up 6 bases, with 10 bases separating them. CDR1 is SNHLY, CDR2 FYNNEI, per germline. CDR3 length equals 12 residues. Here the CDR3 DNA reads TGTGCCAGCAGTCCGACAGGCCCTGAAGCTTTCTTT. Its protein is CASSPTGPEAFF.

The rearrangement joins TRBV7-2 to TRBJ2-2; 10 positions match TRBD2. Trimming cost V 6 bases and J 4 bases; bases outside gene matches: 8. The germline V gene encodes CDR1 SGHTA and CDR2 FQGNSA. The length of the CDR3 is 16 residues. The CDR3 reads CASSYRTSGRTGELFF. The CDR3 DNA reads TGTGCCAGCAGTTATAGGACTAGCGGTCGCACCGGGGAGCTGTTTTTT.

The rearrangement uses TRBV9 and TRBJ2-3, with 12 bases lining up with TRBD2. Germline assignment: CDR1 SGDLS and CDR2 YYNGEE. There are 18 residues in the CDR3. Trimming cost V 0 bases and J 0 bases; bases outside gene matches: 5. Here the CDR3 DNA reads TGTGCCAGCAGCGTAGGTCCTAGCGGGGGGGTAAGCACAGATACGCAGTATTTT. It specifies CASSVGPSGGVSTDTQYF.

Comment on this clone: The identical CDR3 is also encoded by other nucleotide sequences in the sample. The CDR3 DNA reads as TGTGCCAGCAGCCCAGGACAGGGGGGGAATCAGCCCCAGCATTTT. This translates into CASSPGQGGNQPQHF. The chain is built from TRBV28 and TRBJ1-5; 10 bases line up with TRBD1. This CDR3 has 15 residues. With 6 bases clipped from V and 4 bases from J, the junction kept 6 bases outside the gene matches. Germline loops: CDR1 MDHEN, CDR2 SYDVKM. Full variable domain (outside the CDR3, taken from reference TRBV28 and TRBJ1-5): DVKVTQSSRYLVKRTGEKVFLECVQDMDHENMFWYRQDPGLGLRLIYFSYDVKMKEKGDIPEGYSVSREKKERFSLILESASTNQTSMYLCASSPGQGGNQPQHFGDGTRLSIL.

In its sample, this clone was seen a few times. The gene calls are TRBV10-2 and TRBJ1-3, with D unresolved. The CDR3 extends over 16 amino acids. Per the germline V gene, CDR1 is WSHSY and CDR2 is SAAADI. V was shortened by 4 bases and J by 2 bases, with 15 bases between the two germline ends. The CDR3 nucleotides read TGCGCCAGCAGTGTAGTTGAGGGTTCTCCTGGAAACACCATATATTTT. It yields the protein CASSVVEGSPGNTIYF.

V gene TRBV18 combines with J gene TRBJ1-5; no firm D call. Between the trimmed V and J ends, which lost 1 base and 0 bases, there was a span of 7 bases. This CDR3 is 15 amino acids long. Germline V gene sequence: CDR1 KGHSH, CDR2 LQKENI. CDR3 residues: CASSPRASSNQPQHF. CDR3 DNA: TGTGCCAGCTCACCACGGGCCAGTAGCAATCAGCCCCAGCATTTT.

This sequence joins TRBV7-2 and TRBJ2-1; 10 bases agree with TRBD2. The CDR3 loop spans 15 amino acids. The V segment lost 4 bases and the J segment 7 bases; nucleotides outside the gene matches: 7. CDR1 and CDR2 from the germline V gene are SGHTA and FQGNSA. CDR3 sequence: CASSSSSGSPNEQFF. The DNA for the CDR3 is TGTGCCAGCAGCTCCTCTAGCGGGAGTCCAAATGAGCAGTTCTTC.

This clone was detected only a few times. This rearrangement joins TRBV18 to TRBJ2-3; D ambiguous. The ends were cut back, 0 bases at V and 4 bases at J, with 5 bases in the middle. Germline CDR1 reads KGHSH; CDR2 reads LQKENI. This CDR3 is 13 amino acids long. CDR3 protein: CASSPPSADTQYF. The CDR3 region has the DNA TGTGCCAGCTCACCACCGTCAGCAGATACGCAGTATTTT.

Concerning this clone itself: The germline gene is not matched at one end of the junction; a read error may be the cause. The DNA for the CDR3 is TGTTCCAGCAGCCAAACGACAGGGGCCAACTATGGCTACACCTTC. This sequence encodes CSSSQTTGANYGYTF. The chain combines TRBV7-9 with TRBJ1-2, with TRBD1 matching 8 bases. This CDR3 comprises 15 residues. Germline CDR1 reads SEHNR; CDR2 reads FQNEAQ (reference sequence).

The J gene is TRBJ2-3, the V gene TRBV11-3; 7 nucleotides align to TRBD1. This CDR3 spans 13 amino acids. CDR1 is SGHNT and CDR2 is YENEEA in the germline V gene. After removal of 3 bases from V and 3 bases from J, the junction contained 0 bases not matched to a gene. The CDR3 spells CASSFRGTDTQYF. DNA of the CDR3: TGTGCCAGCAGCTTCAGGGGGACAGATACGCAGTATTTT.

The chain recombines TRBV28 with TRBJ2-1; TRBD2 matches at 8 bases. The germline CDR1 and CDR2 sequences are MDHEN and SYDVKM. This CDR3 contains 19 residues. V lost 3 bases to trimming and J lost 0 bases; unmatched junction nucleotides: 13. The CDR3 here is CASSFPGGYFAGSYNEQFF. The CDR3, as DNA: TGTGCCAGCAGTTTCCCGGGAGGGTACTTTGCTGGCTCCTACAATGAGCAGTTCTTC.

This clone turned up a few times. J is TRBJ2-7 and V is TRBV5-4; 8 bases are shared with TRBD1. The germline V gene encodes CDR1 SGHNT and CDR2 YYREEE (reference sequence). CDR3 length equals 15 residues. V dropped 4 bases and J dropped 2; count of bases not matched to a gene: 8. The DNA of the CDR3 is TGTGCCAGCAGCCCCGCCAGGGGGCGACCCTACGAGCAGTACTTC. It is translated as CASSPARGRPYEQYF.